These 15 T cell receptor beta chains share one sample of origin, sequenced in a study of T cells after yellow fever vaccination (dated by TCRdb to the late 2010s). The meaning of the sample's treatment or condition label: live attenuated yellow fever vaccine strain. Libraries were made using 5' RACE. The data were produced on an Illumina NovaSeq 6000. TCRdb itself trimmed the public reads at Q25 with fastp, ran MiXCR and retained productive beta chains. Rows merge per CDR3 protein into single entries with the most common DNA and genes. Counted in this sample were approximately 250,000 distinct CDR3 sequences; around 3.5% of them appeared once. The top ten hold about 19% of the sample. This sample comprised PBMCs, obtained 15 days after the yellow fever booster vaccination. These receptors originate from a man between 18 and 35 years old who received the YFV17D yellow fever vaccine.

This clonotype has more than one count but fewer than ten. The chain recombines TRBV20-1 with TRBJ1-2, with TRBD1 identical over 8 bases. This CDR3 has 16 amino acids. Germline V gives CDR1 DFQATT, CDR2 SNEGSKA (reference sequence). The ends lost 1 base at V and 12 bases at J; junction bases unmatched: 19. The CDR3, as DNA: TGCAGTGCTAGAGTTCCCTGGACAGGGAGCTTTCTCTCGCACACCTTC. This sequence encodes CSARVPWTGSFLSHTF.

In this sample, this clonotype turned up many times. CDR3 protein: CATQTWTGLSGNTIYF. The CDR3 DNA follows: TGTGCCACCCAAACTTGGACAGGTCTCTCTGGAAACACCATATATTTT. This sequence joins TRBV10-3 and TRBJ1-3; 7 nucleotides line up with TRBD1. CDR3 length: 16 amino acids. The V gene end was trimmed by 10 bases and the J gene end by 0 bases; junction bases not matched to a gene: 12. Germline V gives CDR1 ENHRY, CDR2 SYGVKD.

At least ten counts were recorded for this clonotype. The chain employs TRBV18 and TRBJ2-7; 8 positions agree with TRBD1. The germline gives CDR1 KGHSH, CDR2 LQKENI. The ends lost 6 bases at V and 4 bases at J; junction bases unmatched: 11. The CDR3 covers 15 residues. CDR3 amino acids: CASSFAQGASYEQYF. The DNA of the CDR3 is TGTGCCAGCTCCTTTGCCCAGGGGGCTAGTTACGAGCAGTACTTC.

This clonotype has a count of ten or more. This chain joins TRBV14 and TRBJ2-7; TRBD1 matches at 8 bases. CDR1 and CDR2 from the germline V gene are SGHDN and FVKESK. J lost 1 base, V lost 3 bases, and 5 bases had no gene match. The CDR3 contains 15 residues. The DNA for the CDR3 is TGTGCCAGCAGCCATACCGACAGGGGATCCTACGAGCAGTACGTC. The encoded protein is CASSHTDRGSYEQYV.

This clonotype was detected ten times or more. This chain joins TRBV20-1 and TRBJ1-3; D unclear. Trimming stripped 6 bases from V and 4 bases from J, with 19 bases between. Germline lookup yields CDR1 DFQATT and CDR2 SNEGSKA (reference sequence). CDR3 length: 15 residues. The CDR3 DNA reads as TGCAGTGCCCTTCCTCCAGGCTCGCGAGGAAACACCATATATTTT. Amino acid sequence: CSALPPGSRGNTIYF.

Ten or more counts support this clonotype. The rearrangement uses TRBV12-3 or TRBV12-4 and TRBJ1-2; weak D call: TRBD1 (6 bases). Between the trimmed V and J ends, which lost 6 bases and 8 bases, there was a span of 16 bases. The CDR3 has 13 residues. The CDR3 nucleotides are TGTGCCAGCAGCCAAGGGGGGAGAGGAGGCTACACCTTC. As protein: CASSQGGRGGYTF.

This clonotype has at least ten counts. The gene calls are TRBV5-1 and TRBJ2-7, with D possibly TRBD1 on 7 matching bases. The CDR3 runs 16 residues. From germline, CDR1 is SGHRS and CDR2 YFSETQ. The germline V and J ends were trimmed by 2 bases and 4 bases, with 19 bases remaining between them. CDR3 DNA: TGCGCCAGCAGCTTTGGGGGGTCGACAGGGCAGTACGAGCAGTACTTC. Translated, it gives CASSFGGSTGQYEQYF.

This clonotype was counted at least ten times. The chain combines TRBV5-1 with TRBJ1-1; a possible D gene is TRBD1 (6 bases). Germline CDR1 is SGHRS and CDR2 is YFSETQ. Trimming removed 5 bases from V and 0 bases from J, with 26 bases in between. CDR3 length equals 19 residues. CDR3 loop: CASRLTGYASPGVNTEAFF. CDR3 nucleotides: TGCGCCAGCAGACTGACAGGCTACGCCTCACCGGGGGTGAACACTGAAGCTTTCTTT.

This clonotype was counted ten times or more. The genes are TRBV12-3 or TRBV12-4 and TRBJ1-1, with unresolved D. This CDR3 is built from 14 residues. Trimming took off 6 bases at V and 6 bases at J, with 17 bases between the two ends. The CDR3 here is CASSQTGRTSEAFF. CDR3 DNA sequence: TGTGCCAGCAGCCAGACCGGGCGAACTTCTGAAGCTTTCTTT.

This clonotype was counted ten times or more. The chain links TRBV7-2 to TRBJ1-2; TRBD1 is a possible D gene (6 bases). With 3 bases removed from V and 4 bases from J, the gap between germline ends came to 12 bases. This CDR3 contains 14 residues. The germline V gene has CDR1 SGHTA and CDR2 FQGNSA. CDR3 sequence reads: CASSFDRQGYGYTF. CDR3 sequence (DNA): TGTGCCAGCAGCTTCGACAGGCAGGGCTATGGCTACACCTTC. Filled out from reference TRBV7-2 and TRBJ1-2, the complete variable domain reads GAGVSQSPSNKVTEKGKDVELRCDPISGHTALYWYRQSLGQGLEFLIYFQGNSAPDKSGLPSDRFSAERTGGSVSTLTIQRTQQEDSAVYLCASSFDRQGYGYTFGSGTRLTVV.

This clonotype showed up many times. V gene TRBV7-9 combines with J gene TRBJ2-3, with 12 nucleotides matching TRBD1. There are 18 residues in the CDR3. The junction had 10 bases not matched to a gene; V was cut back by 0 bases and J by 6 bases. Per the germline V gene, CDR1 is SEHNR and CDR2 is FQNEAQ (reference sequence). The CDR3 region has the DNA TGTGCCAGCAGCTTAGCACCCGGGACAGGGGGCGCAAGGGATACGCAGTATTTT. It translates to CASSLAPGTGGARDTQYF.

This clonotype was seen at least ten times. J is TRBJ1-5 and V is TRBV7-2; TRBD1 matches at 8 bases. The germline gives CDR1 SGHTA, CDR2 FQGNSA. This CDR3 contains 15 residues. V lost 5 bases, J lost 3 bases, and 6 bases stayed unmatched. CDR3 nucleotides: TGTGCCAGCAGCCCGACAGGGGTCCTCAATCAGCCCCAGCATTTT. Translating it yields CASSPTGVLNQPQHF. The complete variable domain, with remaining parts taken from reference TRBV7-2 and TRBJ1-5, reads GAGVSQSPSNKVTEKGKDVELRCDPISGHTALYWYRQSLGQGLEFLIYFQGNSAPDKSGLPSDRFSAERTGGSVSTLTIQRTQQEDSAVYLCASSPTGVLNQPQHFGDGTRLSIL.

This clonotype was observed many times. The chain combines TRBV7-8 with TRBJ1-2, with D possibly TRBD1 on 5 matching bases. Trimming shortened V by 5 bases and J by 7 bases, and 11 bases separated the two germline ends. This CDR3 has 12 amino acids. The germline V gene encodes CDR1 SGHVS and CDR2 FQNEAQ. The DNA for the CDR3 is TGTGCCAGCAGCCGCCAGGGTGGTGGCTACACCTTC. It is translated as CASSRQGGGYTF.

This clonotype was counted at least ten times. V usage is TRBV12-3 or TRBV12-4 and J usage is TRBJ2-5; TRBD1 agrees at 7 bases. The CDR3 is made up of 14 amino acids. After removal of 5 bases from V and 4 bases from J, the junction contained 7 bases not matched to a gene. The DNA of the CDR3 is TGTGCCAGCAGTCTTACAGGGGATCGAGAGACCCAGTACTTC. Protein: CASSLTGDRETQYF.

This clonotype was recorded many times. This chain links TRBV5-1 with TRBJ2-5; D is undetermined. Germline V gene lookup returns CDR1 SGHRS and CDR2 YFSETQ. V was shortened by 4 bases and J by 5 bases, with 12 bases between the two germline ends. The CDR3 runs 13 residues. The CDR3 nucleotides read TGCGCCAGCAGCCGACTCCCTTCCGAGACCCAGTACTTC. Translating it yields CASSRLPSETQYF.